This T cell receptor (beta chain) was retrieved from a study of blood T cell repertoires in COVID-19. Germline lookup yields CDR1 MNHEY and CDR2 SVGAGI. Trimming shortened V by 5 bases and J by 6 bases, and 14 bases separated the two germline ends. This CDR3 comprises 13 residues. The method was immunoSEQ multiplex PCR; TCRdb's version includes in-frame clones alone and lacks a portion of them. The table has some 320,000 clones, approximately 88% seen once. Specimen: peripheral blood. The receptor comes from a woman aged 30 to 39 who had recovered from COVID-19. The rearrangement uses TRBV6-5 and TRBJ2-7; tentative D call: TRBD2 (6 bases). Here the CDR3 reads CASSPVRGGEQYF. CDR3 coding DNA: TGTGCCAGCAGTCCCGTTAGGGGAGGCGAGCAGTACTTC.